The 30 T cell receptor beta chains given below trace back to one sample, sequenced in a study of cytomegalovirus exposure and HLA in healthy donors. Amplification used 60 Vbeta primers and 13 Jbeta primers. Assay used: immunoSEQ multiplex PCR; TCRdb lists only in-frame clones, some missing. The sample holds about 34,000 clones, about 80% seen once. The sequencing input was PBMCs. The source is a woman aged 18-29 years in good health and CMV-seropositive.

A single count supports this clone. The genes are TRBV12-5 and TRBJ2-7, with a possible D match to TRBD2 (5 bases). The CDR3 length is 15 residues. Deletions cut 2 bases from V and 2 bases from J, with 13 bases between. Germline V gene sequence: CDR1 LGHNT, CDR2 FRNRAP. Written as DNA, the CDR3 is TGTGCTAGTGGTTTGCTCGGGATTGGGGCCTACGAGCAGTACTTC. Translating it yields CASGLLGIGAYEQYF.

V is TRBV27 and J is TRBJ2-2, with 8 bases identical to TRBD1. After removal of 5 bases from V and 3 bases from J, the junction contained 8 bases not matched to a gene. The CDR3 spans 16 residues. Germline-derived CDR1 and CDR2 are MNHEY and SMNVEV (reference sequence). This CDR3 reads CASSQTTGVYTGELFF. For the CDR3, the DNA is TGTGCCAGCAGTCAAACGACAGGGGTTTACACCGGGGAGCTGTTTTTT.

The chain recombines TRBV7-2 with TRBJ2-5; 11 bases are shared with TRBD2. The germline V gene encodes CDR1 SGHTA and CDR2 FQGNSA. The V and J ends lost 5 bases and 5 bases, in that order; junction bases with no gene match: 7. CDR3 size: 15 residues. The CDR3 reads CASSLRTSGLETQYF. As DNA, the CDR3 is TGTGCCAGCAGCCTCCGGACTAGCGGGTTGGAGACCCAGTACTTC.

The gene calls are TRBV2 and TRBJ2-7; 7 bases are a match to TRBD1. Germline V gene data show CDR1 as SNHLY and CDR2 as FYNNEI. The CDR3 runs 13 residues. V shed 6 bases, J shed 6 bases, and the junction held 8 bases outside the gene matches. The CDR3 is CASSDRVRGEQYF. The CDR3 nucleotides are TGTGCCAGCAGCGACAGGGTCCGCGGCGAGCAGTACTTC.

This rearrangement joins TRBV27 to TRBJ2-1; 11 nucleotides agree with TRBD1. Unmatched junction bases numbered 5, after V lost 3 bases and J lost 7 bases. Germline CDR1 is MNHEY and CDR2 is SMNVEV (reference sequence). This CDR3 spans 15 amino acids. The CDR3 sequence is CASSFPGQGGNEQFF. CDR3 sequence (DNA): TGTGCCAGCAGTTTTCCGGGACAGGGGGGTAATGAGCAGTTCTTC.

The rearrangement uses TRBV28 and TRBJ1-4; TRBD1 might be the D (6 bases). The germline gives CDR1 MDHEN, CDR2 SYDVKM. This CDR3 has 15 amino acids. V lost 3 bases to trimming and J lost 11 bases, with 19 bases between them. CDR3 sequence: CASSFPGTSNAKLFF. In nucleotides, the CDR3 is TGTGCCAGCAGTTTCCCCGGGACAAGCAACGCGAAACTGTTTTTT.

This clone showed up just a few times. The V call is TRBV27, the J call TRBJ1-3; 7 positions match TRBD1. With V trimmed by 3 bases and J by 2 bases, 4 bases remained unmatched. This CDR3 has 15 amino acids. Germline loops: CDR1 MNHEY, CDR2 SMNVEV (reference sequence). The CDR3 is CASSFNRGPGNTIYF. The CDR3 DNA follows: TGTGCCAGCAGTTTTAATAGGGGGCCTGGAAACACCATATATTTT.

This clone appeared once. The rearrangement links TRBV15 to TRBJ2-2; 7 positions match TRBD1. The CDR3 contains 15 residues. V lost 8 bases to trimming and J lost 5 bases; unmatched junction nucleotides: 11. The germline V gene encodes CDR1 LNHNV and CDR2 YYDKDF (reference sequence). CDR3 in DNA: TGTGCCACCGGCAAGCGGACAGGCGGAACCGGGGAGCTGTTTTTT. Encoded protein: CATGKRTGGTGELFF.

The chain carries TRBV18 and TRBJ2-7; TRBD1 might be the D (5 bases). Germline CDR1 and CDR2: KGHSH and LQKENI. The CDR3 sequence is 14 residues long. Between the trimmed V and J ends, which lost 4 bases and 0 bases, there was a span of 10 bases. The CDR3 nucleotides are TGTGCCAGCTCACTCAAGACAGACTCCTACGAGCAGTACTTC. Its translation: CASSLKTDSYEQYF.

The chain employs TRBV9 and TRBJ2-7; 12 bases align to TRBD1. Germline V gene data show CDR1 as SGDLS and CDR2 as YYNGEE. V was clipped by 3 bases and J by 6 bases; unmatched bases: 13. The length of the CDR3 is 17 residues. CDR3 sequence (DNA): TGTGCCAGCAGCGCGCAAGGGAGGGGACAGGGGGCGTTCGAGCAGTACTTC. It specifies CASSAQGRGQGAFEQYF.

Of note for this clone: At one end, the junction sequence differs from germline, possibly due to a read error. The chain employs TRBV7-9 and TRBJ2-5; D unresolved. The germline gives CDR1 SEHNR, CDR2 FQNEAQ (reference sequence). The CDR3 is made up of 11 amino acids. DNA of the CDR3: TGTGCCAGCAGCTCTAAAGAGGCCCAGTACTTC. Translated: CASSSKEAQYF.

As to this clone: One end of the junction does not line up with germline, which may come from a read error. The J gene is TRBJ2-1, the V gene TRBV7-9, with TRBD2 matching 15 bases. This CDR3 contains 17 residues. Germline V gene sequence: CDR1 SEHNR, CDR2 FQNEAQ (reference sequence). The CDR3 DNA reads TGTTCCAGCAGCCTGCGGACTAGCGGGGGGGCTAACAATGAGCAGTTCTTC. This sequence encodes CSSSLRTSGGANNEQFF. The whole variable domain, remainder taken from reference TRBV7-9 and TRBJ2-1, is DTGVSQNPRHKITKRGQNVTFRCDPISEHNRLYWYRQTLGQGPEFLTYFQNEAQLEKSRLLSDRFSAERPKGSFSTLEIQRTEQGDSAMYLCSSSLRTSGGANNEQFFGPGTRLTVL.

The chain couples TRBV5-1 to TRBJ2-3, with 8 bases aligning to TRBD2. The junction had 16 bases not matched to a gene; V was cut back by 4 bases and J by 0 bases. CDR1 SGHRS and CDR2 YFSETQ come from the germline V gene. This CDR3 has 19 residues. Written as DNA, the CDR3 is TGCGCCAGCAGCCGGGGGGCTAGCGGGCGCCACCCTAGCACAGATACGCAGTATTTT. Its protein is CASSRGASGRHPSTDTQYF. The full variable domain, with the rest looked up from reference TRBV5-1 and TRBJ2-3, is KAGVTQTPRYLIKTRGQQVTLSCSPISGHRSVSWYQQTPGQGLQFLFEYFSETQRNKGNFPGRFSGRQFSNSRSEMNVSTLELGDSALYLCASSRGASGRHPSTDTQYFGPGTRLTVL.

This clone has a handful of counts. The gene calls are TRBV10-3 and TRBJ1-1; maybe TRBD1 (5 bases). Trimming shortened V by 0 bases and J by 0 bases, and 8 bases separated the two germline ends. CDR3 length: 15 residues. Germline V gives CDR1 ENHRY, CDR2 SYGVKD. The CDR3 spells CAISESGQMNTEAFF. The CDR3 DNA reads TGTGCCATCAGTGAGTCTGGACAAATGAACACTGAAGCTTTCTTT.

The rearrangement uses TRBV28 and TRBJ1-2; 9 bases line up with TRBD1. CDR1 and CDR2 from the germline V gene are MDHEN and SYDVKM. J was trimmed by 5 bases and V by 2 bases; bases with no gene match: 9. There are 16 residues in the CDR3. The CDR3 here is CASSLSGGQGPYGYTF. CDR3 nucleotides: TGTGCCAGCAGTTTAAGCGGGGGACAGGGTCCTTATGGCTACACCTTC.

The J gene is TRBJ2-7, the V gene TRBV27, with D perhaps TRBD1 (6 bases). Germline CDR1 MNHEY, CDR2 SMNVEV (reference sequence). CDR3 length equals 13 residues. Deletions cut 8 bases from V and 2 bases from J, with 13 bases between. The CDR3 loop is CASGQSPTYEQYF. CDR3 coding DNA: TGTGCCAGCGGACAGTCGCCCACCTACGAGCAGTACTTC.

The CDR3 spells CASSYLVAGGGYEQFF. The CDR3 nucleotides read TGTGCCAGCAGTTACCTCGTAGCGGGTGGAGGATATGAGCAGTTCTTC. The V call is TRBV6-5, the J call TRBJ2-1, with 7 bases that match TRBD2. CDR3 length: 16 residues. Germline CDR1 MNHEY, CDR2 SVGAGI. The trim removed 2 bases at V and 8 bases at J, leaving 12 bases unmatched.

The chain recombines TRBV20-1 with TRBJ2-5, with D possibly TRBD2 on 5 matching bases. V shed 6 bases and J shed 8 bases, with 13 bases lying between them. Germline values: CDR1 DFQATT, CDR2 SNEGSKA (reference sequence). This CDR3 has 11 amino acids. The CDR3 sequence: CSAPEAGTQYF. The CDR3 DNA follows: TGCAGTGCCCCGGAGGCAGGAACCCAGTACTTC.

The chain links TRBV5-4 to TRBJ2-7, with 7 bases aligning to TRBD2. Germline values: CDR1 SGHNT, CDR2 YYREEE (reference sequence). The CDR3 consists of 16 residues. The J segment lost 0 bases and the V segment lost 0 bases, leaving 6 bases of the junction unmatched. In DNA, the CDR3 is TGTGCCAGCAGCTTGGGGGCGGGGGTTTCCTCCTACGAGCAGTACTTC. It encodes CASSLGAGVSSYEQYF.

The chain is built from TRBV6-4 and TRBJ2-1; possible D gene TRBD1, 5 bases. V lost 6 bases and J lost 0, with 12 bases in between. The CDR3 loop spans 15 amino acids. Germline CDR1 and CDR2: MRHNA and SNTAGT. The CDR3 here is CASSTAQGSYNEQFF. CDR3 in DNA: TGTGCCAGCAGCACGGCTCAGGGCTCCTACAATGAGCAGTTCTTC.

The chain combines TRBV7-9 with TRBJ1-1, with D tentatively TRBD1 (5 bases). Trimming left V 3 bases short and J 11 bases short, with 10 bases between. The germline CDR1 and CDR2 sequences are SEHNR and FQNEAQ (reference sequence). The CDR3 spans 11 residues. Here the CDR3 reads CASSLNAGAFF. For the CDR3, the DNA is TGTGCCAGCAGCTTGAACGCAGGGGCTTTCTTT.

The CDR3, as DNA: TGTGCCAGCAGCTACGGGGACAGGGGAGAGACCCAGTACTTC. Amino acids: CASSYGDRGETQYF. The genes are TRBV9 and TRBJ2-5; TRBD1 aligns across 10 bases. The germline gives CDR1 SGDLS, CDR2 YYNGEE. This CDR3 spans 14 amino acids. V lost 4 bases to trimming and J lost 4 bases; unmatched junction nucleotides: 4. Together with reference TRBV9 and TRBJ2-5, the CDR3 gives the full variable domain: DSGVTQTPKHLITATGQRVTLRCSPRSGDLSVYWYQQSLDQGLQFLIQYYNGEERAKGNILERFSAQQFPDLHSELNLSSLELGDSALYFCASSYGDRGETQYFGPGTRLLVL.

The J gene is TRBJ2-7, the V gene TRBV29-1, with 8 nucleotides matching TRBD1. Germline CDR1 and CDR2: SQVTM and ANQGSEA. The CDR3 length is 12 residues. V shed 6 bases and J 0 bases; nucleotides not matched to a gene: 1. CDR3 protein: CSVTGDSYEQYF. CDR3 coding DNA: TGCAGCGTGACAGGGGACTCCTACGAGCAGTACTTC.

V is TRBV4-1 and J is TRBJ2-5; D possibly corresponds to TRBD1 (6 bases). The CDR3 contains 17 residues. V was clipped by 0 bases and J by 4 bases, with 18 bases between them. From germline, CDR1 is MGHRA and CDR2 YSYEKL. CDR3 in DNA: TGCGCCAGCAGCCAAGAGGTGACAGGCCGGAGCGTAGAGACCCAGTACTTC. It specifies CASSQEVTGRSVETQYF.

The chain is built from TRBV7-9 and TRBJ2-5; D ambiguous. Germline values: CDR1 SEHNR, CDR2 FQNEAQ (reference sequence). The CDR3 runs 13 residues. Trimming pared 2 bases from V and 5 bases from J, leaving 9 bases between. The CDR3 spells CASSLSSVETQYF. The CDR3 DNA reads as TGTGCCAGCAGCTTATCGTCGGTGGAGACCCAGTACTTC.

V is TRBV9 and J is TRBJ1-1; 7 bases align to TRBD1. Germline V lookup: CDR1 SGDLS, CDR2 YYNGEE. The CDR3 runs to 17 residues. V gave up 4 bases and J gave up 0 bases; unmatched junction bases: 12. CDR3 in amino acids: CASSRYHKTGMNTEAFF. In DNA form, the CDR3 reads TGTGCCAGCAGCCGTTACCATAAGACAGGGATGAACACTGAAGCTTTCTTT.

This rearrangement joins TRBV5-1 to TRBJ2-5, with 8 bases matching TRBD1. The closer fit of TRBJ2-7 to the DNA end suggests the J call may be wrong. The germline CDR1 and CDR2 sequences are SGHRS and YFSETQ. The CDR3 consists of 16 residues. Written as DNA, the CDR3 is TGCGCCAGCAGCAAACTCGGCGGGACAGGAACTTACGAGCAGTACTTC. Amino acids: CASSKLGGTGTYEQYF.

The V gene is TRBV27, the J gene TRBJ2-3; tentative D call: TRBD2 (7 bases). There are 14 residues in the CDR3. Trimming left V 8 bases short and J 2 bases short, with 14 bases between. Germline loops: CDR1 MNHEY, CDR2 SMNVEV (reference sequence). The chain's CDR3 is CASGGGLPTDTQYF. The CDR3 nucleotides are TGTGCCAGCGGGGGGGGCCTTCCCACAGATACGCAGTATTTT.

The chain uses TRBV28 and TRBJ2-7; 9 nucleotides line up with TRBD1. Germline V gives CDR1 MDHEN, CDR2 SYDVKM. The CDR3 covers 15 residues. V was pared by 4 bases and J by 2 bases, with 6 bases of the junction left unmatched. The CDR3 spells CASSSTGGSAYEQYF. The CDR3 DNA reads TGTGCCAGCAGTTCCACAGGGGGCAGCGCCTACGAGCAGTACTTC.

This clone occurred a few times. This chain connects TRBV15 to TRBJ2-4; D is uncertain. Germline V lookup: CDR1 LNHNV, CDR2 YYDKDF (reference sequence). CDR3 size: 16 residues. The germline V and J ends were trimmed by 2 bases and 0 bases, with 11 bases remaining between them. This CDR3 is CATSRRDTLAKNIQYF. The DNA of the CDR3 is TGTGCCACCAGCAGAAGAGACACTCTAGCCAAAAACATTCAGTACTTC.